The 24 T cell receptor beta chains reported below all come from one sample, sequenced in a study of cytomegalovirus exposure and HLA in healthy donors. Vbeta (60) and Jbeta (13) primers were used in the PCR. This table comes from immunoSEQ multiplex PCR, and its TCRdb copy is limited to in-frame clones, with some not included. The sample data list about 70,000 clones. Sequenced input: PBMCs. Receptors were obtained from a female donor in good health and CMV-seropositive.

The chain uses TRBV30 and TRBJ1-1, with a possible D match to TRBD1 (5 bases). Trimming took off 3 bases at V and 8 bases at J, with 22 bases between the two ends. There are 15 residues in the CDR3. CDR1 and CDR2 (germline): GTSNPN, SVGIG (reference sequence). CDR3 loop: CAWRYPGLPSPEAFF. The DNA of the CDR3 is TGTGCCTGGAGATATCCGGGACTTCCTAGCCCCGAAGCTTTCTTT.

This chain joins TRBV7-9 and TRBJ1-1, with 9 bases that match TRBD1. The germline gives CDR1 SEHNR, CDR2 FQNEAQ (reference sequence). J gave up 1 base and V 5 bases, and 5 bases lay outside the gene matches. CDR3 length equals 15 residues. The CDR3: CASSKWTGANTEAFF. The CDR3 region has the DNA TGTGCCAGCAGCAAATGGACAGGGGCGAACACTGAAGCTTTCTTT.

To note about this clone: At one of its ends the junction is not consistent with the germline gene, which may arise from a read error. This chain links TRBV30 with TRBJ1-2, with 11 bases lining up with TRBD1. The CDR3 has 15 amino acids. Germline assignment: CDR1 GTSNPN and CDR2 SVGIG (reference sequence). CDR3 loop: CAGSGGQGANYGYTF. CDR3 nucleotide sequence: TGTGCCGGGAGTGGGGGACAGGGGGCTAACTATGGCTACACCTTC.

The chain is built from TRBV10-1 and TRBJ1-1, with D possibly matching TRBD1 (5 bases). V was pared by 0 bases and J by 3 bases, with 14 bases between. The CDR3 runs 16 residues. Per germline, CDR1 WNHNN and CDR2 SYGVQD (reference sequence). DNA of the CDR3: TGCGCCAGCAGTGAGTCGACGGGGGTTACGGACACTGAAGCTTTCTTT. Translating it yields CASSESTGVTDTEAFF.

The genes are TRBV19 and TRBJ2-5; TRBD2 matches at 7 bases. In germline, CDR1 is LNHDA, CDR2 SQIVND (reference sequence). The junction had 7 bases not matched to a gene; V was cut back by 9 bases and J by 3 bases. CDR3 length: 13 residues. CDR3 region: CASAGVHEETQYF. The CDR3 region has the DNA TGTGCCAGCGCGGGGGTACATGAAGAGACCCAGTACTTC.

The CDR3 DNA sequence: TGTGCCTGGAAGGTAGCGGGGGCAAACATTCAGTACTTC. This codes for CAWKVAGANIQYF. The chain couples TRBV30 to TRBJ2-4; 9 bases match TRBD2. Looked up from germline, CDR1 is GTSNPN and CDR2 is SVGIG (reference sequence). The V and J ends lost 4 bases and 6 bases, in that order; junction bases with no gene match: 4. CDR3 length: 13 amino acids.

DNA for the CDR3: TGTGCCAGCAGCTTAGTTTACGCGGCGAACACTGAAGCTTTCTTT. This encodes CASSLVYAANTEAFF. This sequence joins TRBV7-2 and TRBJ1-1; D remains unclear. The V gene's germline CDR1 is SGHTA and CDR2 FQGNSA. The CDR3 totals 15 residues. V was clipped by 1 base and J by 1 base, with 10 bases between them.

This chain joins TRBV19 and TRBJ2-2; D call uncertain. V gave up 3 bases and J gave up 3 bases, with 11 bases separating them. The CDR3 has 15 amino acids. CDR1 is LNHDA, CDR2 SQIVND, per germline (reference sequence). DNA of the CDR3: TGTGCCAGTAGTATGTCCGGTACCTACACCGGGGAGCTGTTTTTT. The encoded protein is CASSMSGTYTGELFF.

The genes are TRBV9 and TRBJ2-3; 12 bases map to TRBD2. CDR1 SGDLS and CDR2 YYNGEE come from the germline V gene. This CDR3 contains 16 residues. Germline trimming cut 4 bases from V and 0 bases from J; bases unmatched to any gene: 3. The CDR3 loop is CASSSGLAGSTDTQYF. CDR3 coding DNA: TGTGCCAGCAGCTCCGGACTAGCGGGGAGCACAGATACGCAGTATTTT.

The chain recombines TRBV18 with TRBJ2-7, with D tentatively TRBD1 (6 bases). Germline loops: CDR1 KGHSH, CDR2 LQKENI. The CDR3 length is 16 residues. Trimming removed 1 base at V and 3 bases at J, with 16 bases between. The CDR3 coding sequence is TGTGCCAGCTCACCACATCCCGGGACACCCCTCTACGAGCAGTACTTC. Translating it yields CASSPHPGTPLYEQYF.

This chain connects TRBV6-4 to TRBJ2-1, with D possibly being TRBD2 (5 bases). From germline, CDR1 is MRHNA and CDR2 SNTAGT. V was pared by 0 bases and J by 7 bases, with 10 bases between. This CDR3 has 14 amino acids. The CDR3 sequence is CASSDSETGNEQFF. CDR3 DNA: TGTGCCAGCAGTGACTCGGAGACGGGGAATGAGCAGTTCTTC.

The rearrangement uses TRBV12-5 and TRBJ2-1; the D gene is possibly TRBD1 (6 bases). The germline V and J ends were trimmed by 11 bases and 8 bases, with 13 bases remaining between them. CDR1 and CDR2 from the germline V gene are LGHNT and FRNRAP. This CDR3 is built from 11 residues. This CDR3 is CARQEGDEQFF. CDR3 nucleotides: TGTGCTCGACAGGAAGGGGATGAGCAGTTCTTC.

The chain uses TRBV2 and TRBJ2-7; TRBD2 might be the D (6 bases). The V gene lost 7 bases and the J gene lost 2 bases, with 6 bases spanning the gap. The germline V gene encodes CDR1 SNHLY and CDR2 FYNNEI. CDR3 size: 11 residues. CDR3 nucleotides: TGTGCCAGCACGGGGGCCTACGAGCAGTACTTC. The encoded protein is CASTGAYEQYF.

The rearrangement joins TRBV6-5 to TRBJ2-2; 7 positions match TRBD2. Trimming at V came to 4 bases and at J to 2 bases, leaving 7 bases not matched to a gene. The length of the CDR3 is 16 residues. CDR1 is MNHEY and CDR2 is SVGAGI in the germline V gene. In DNA form, the CDR3 reads TGTGCCAGCAGTTTTACGGGGGGACTTAACACCGGGGAGCTGTTTTTT. It is translated as CASSFTGGLNTGELFF.

The chain couples TRBV6-1 to TRBJ2-5; D call uncertain. Trimming removed 6 bases at V and 2 bases at J, with 4 bases between. CDR3 length: 11 amino acids. Germline V gene lookup returns CDR1 MNHNS and CDR2 SASEGT. CDR3: CASSPQETQYF. The DNA of the CDR3 is TGTGCCAGCAGCCCGCAAGAGACCCAGTACTTC.

CDR3 in amino acids: CASSLSNTGGHGYTF. CDR3 sequence (DNA): TGTGCCAGCAGTTTATCCAATACAGGGGGCCATGGCTACACCTTC. V is TRBV28 and J is TRBJ1-2; 9 positions match TRBD1. The CDR3 consists of 15 residues. Trimming took 1 base from V and 6 from J; bases not matched to a gene: 6. Germline V gene data show CDR1 as MDHEN and CDR2 as SYDVKM.

About this clone itself: This sample also contains other DNA sequences that code for the same CDR3. This chain connects TRBV18 to TRBJ2-2; D gene uncertain. The V gene lost 2 bases and the J gene lost 2 bases, with 6 bases spanning the gap. There are 14 residues in the CDR3. The germline CDR1 and CDR2 sequences are KGHSH and LQKENI. Here the CDR3 DNA reads TGTGCCAGCTCACCATTACTTAACACCGGGGAGCTGTTTTTT. Encoded protein: CASSPLLNTGELFF.

V is TRBV2 and J is TRBJ1-2; no definite D call. V shed 4 bases and J shed 0 bases, with 9 bases lying between them. The CDR3 totals 14 residues. Germline V lookup: CDR1 SNHLY, CDR2 FYNNEI. CDR3 sequence: CASSVLIANYGYTF. Written as DNA, the CDR3 is TGTGCCAGCAGTGTCCTGATAGCTAACTATGGCTACACCTTC.

CDR3 amino acids: CAWSARGPQHF. Here the CDR3 DNA reads TGTGCCTGGAGTGCAAGGGGCCCCCAGCATTTT. This sequence joins TRBV30 and TRBJ1-5, with D possibly TRBD1 on 5 matching bases. Germline V gene data show CDR1 as GTSNPN and CDR2 as SVGIG (reference sequence). The V end was cut by 1 base, the J end by 10 bases, with 8 bases between. The CDR3 extends over 11 amino acids. Looking up the rest from reference TRBV30 and TRBJ1-5 gives the full variable domain: SQTIHQWPATLVQPVGSPLSLECTVEGTSNPNLYWYRQAAGRGLQLLFYSVGIGQISSEVPQNLSASRPQDRQFILSSKKLLLSDSGFYLCAWSARGPQHFGDGTRLSIL.

As regards this clone: One junction end disagrees with the germline gene, perhaps due to a read error. The chain is built from TRBV30 and TRBJ2-1; 10 positions match TRBD2. CDR1 and CDR2 from the germline V gene are GTSNPN and SVGIG (reference sequence). The CDR3 has 15 residues. CDR3 nucleotides: TGTGCCGGGAGGGCTAGCGGGAGTTATGGCAATGAGCAGTTCTTC. The encoded protein is CAGRASGSYGNEQFF.

This chain connects TRBV6-5 to TRBJ1-4; D perhaps matches TRBD1 (5 bases). CDR1 MNHEY and CDR2 SVGAGI come from the germline V gene. The CDR3 covers 15 residues. Trimming took 2 bases from V and 5 from J, leaving 12 bases between them. This chain's CDR3 is CASSYQTVPNEKLFF. The CDR3, as DNA: TGTGCCAGCAGTTACCAGACAGTCCCAAATGAAAAACTGTTTTTT.

The chain has TRBV5-1 and TRBJ1-5, with D perhaps TRBD1 (5 bases). Germline CDR1 and CDR2: SGHRS and YFSETQ. V lost 4 bases to trimming and J lost 3 bases, with 8 bases between them. The CDR3 consists of 13 residues. The CDR3: CASSAGDNQPQHF. CDR3 DNA sequence: TGCGCCAGCAGCGCGGGGGACAATCAGCCCCAGCATTTT.

This chain joins TRBV28 and TRBJ1-3, with D possibly matching TRBD1 (6 bases). V shed 6 bases and J shed 2 bases, with 29 bases lying between them. This CDR3 comprises 20 residues. Per germline, CDR1 MDHEN and CDR2 SYDVKM. CDR3 residues: CASSGQPTPGQSSPGNTIYF. CDR3 bases: TGTGCCAGCAGCGGACAGCCTACACCCGGACAGTCTTCACCTGGAAACACCATATATTTT.

V is TRBV19 and J is TRBJ1-6, with D unresolved. The germline gives CDR1 LNHDA, CDR2 SQIVND (reference sequence). Trimming pared 5 bases from V and 2 bases from J, leaving 10 bases between. This CDR3 comprises 15 residues. The CDR3 DNA reads as TGTGCCAGTAGTGAGGGCTTAACCTATAATTCACCCCTCCACTTT. It yields the protein CASSEGLTYNSPLHF.